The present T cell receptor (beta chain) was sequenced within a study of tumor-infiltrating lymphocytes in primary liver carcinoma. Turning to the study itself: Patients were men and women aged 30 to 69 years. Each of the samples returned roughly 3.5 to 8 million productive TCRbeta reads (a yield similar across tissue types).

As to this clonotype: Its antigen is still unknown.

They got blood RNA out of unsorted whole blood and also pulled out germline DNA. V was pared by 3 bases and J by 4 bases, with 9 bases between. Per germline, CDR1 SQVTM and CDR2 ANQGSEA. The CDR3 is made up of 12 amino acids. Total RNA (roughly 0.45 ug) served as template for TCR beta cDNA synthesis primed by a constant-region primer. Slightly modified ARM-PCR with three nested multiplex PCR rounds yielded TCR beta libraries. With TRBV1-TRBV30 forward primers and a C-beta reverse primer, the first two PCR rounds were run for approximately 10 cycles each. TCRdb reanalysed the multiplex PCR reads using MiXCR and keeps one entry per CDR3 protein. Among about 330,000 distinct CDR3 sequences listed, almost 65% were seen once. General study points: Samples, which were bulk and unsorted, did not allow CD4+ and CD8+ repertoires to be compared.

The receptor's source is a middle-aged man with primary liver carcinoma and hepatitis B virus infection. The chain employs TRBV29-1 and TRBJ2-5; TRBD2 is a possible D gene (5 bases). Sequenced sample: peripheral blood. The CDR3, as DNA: TGCAGCGTTGAGCTCGCGGGAGAGACCCAGTACTTC. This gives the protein CSVELAGETQYF.